Sequencing of this T cell receptor beta chain was carried out in a study of blood T cell repertoires in COVID-19. In the study overall: Collection of acute and convalescent COVID-19 samples took place in the United States, Italy and Spain. PBMCs, B-cell-depleted T cells, or T cells were the source of the cDNA or gDNA that made up the material.

The length of the CDR3 is 17 residues. The germline V gene has CDR1 SGHVS and CDR2 FQNEAQ. V gave up 1 base and J gave up 2 bases, with 17 bases separating them. How the authors handled the data: Reference gene primer amplification gave estimated nucleated cell counts. The protocol was immunoSEQ multiplex PCR, while the TCRdb copy is restricted to in-frame clones and leaves out a portion. V and J calls and clone size are given by that table; D and trimming were obtained from the DNA. The table shows roughly 150,000 clones, with 65% to 85% occurring only once. This TCR was sampled from a man aged 70 or older with active or convalescent COVID-19. The sequenced sample was peripheral blood. V is TRBV7-8 and J is TRBJ1-1, with D possibly being TRBD1 (6 bases). CDR3 in amino acids: CASSLGPLGAANTEAFF. The CDR3 DNA follows: TGTGCCAGCAGCTTAGGCCCCCTGGGGGCTGCAAACACTGAAGCTTTCTTT.